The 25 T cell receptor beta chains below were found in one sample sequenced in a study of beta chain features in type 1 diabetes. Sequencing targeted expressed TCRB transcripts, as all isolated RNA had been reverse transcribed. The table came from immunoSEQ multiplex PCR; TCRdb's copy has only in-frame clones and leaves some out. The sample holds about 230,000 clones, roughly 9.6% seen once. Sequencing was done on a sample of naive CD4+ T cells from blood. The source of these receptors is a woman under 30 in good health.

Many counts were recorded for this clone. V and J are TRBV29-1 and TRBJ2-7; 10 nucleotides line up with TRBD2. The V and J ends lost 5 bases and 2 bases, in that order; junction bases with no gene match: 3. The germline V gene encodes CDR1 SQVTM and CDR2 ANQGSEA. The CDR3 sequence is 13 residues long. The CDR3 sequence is CSVKAGGAYEQYF. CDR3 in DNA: TGCAGCGTTAAAGCGGGAGGGGCCTACGAGCAGTACTTC.

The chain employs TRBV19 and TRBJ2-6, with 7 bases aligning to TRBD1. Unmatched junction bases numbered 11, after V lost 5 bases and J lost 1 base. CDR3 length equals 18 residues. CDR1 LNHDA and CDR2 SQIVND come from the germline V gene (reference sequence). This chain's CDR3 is CASSLRQGPRSGANVLTF. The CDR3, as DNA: TGTGCCAGTAGTCTACGACAGGGCCCCCGGTCTGGGGCCAACGTCCTGACTTTC.

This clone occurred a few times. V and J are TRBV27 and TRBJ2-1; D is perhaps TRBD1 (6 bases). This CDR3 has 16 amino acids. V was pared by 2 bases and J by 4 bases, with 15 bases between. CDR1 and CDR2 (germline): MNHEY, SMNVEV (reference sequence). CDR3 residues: CASSLRLGRGYNEQFF. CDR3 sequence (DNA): TGTGCCAGCAGTTTACGTCTCGGCAGGGGTTACAATGAGCAGTTCTTC.

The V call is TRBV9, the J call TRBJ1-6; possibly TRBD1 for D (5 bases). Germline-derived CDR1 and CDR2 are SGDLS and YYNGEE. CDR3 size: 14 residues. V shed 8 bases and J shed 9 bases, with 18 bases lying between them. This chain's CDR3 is CARELLAGFSPLHF. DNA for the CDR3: TGTGCCAGAGAACTGTTGGCAGGGTTTTCACCCCTCCACTTT. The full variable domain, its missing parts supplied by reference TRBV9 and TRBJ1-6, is DSGVTQTPKHLITATGQRVTLRCSPRSGDLSVYWYQQSLDQGLQFLIQYYNGEERAKGNILERFSAQQFPDLHSELNLSSLELGDSALYFCARELLAGFSPLHFGNGTRLTVT.

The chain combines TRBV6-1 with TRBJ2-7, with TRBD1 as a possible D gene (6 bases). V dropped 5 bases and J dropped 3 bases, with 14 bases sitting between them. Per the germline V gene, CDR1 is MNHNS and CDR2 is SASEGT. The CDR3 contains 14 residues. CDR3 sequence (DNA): TGTGCCAGCAGTACCCCGGTGGACAGCTACGAGCAGTACTTC. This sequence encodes CASSTPVDSYEQYF.

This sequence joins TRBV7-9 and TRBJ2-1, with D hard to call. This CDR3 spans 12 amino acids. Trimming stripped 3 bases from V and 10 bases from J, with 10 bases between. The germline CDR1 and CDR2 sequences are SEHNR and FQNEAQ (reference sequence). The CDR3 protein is CASSFDNGEQFF. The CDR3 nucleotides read TGTGCCAGCAGCTTCGACAACGGCGAGCAGTTCTTC. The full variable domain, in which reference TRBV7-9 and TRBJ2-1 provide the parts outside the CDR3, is DTGVSQNPRHKITKRGQNVTFRCDPISEHNRLYWYRQTLGQGPEFLTYFQNEAQLEKSRLLSDRFSAERPKGSFSTLEIQRTEQGDSAMYLCASSFDNGEQFFGPGTRLTVL.

The CDR3 is CASLRVSGDTQYF. CDR3 DNA: TGTGCCAGCCTTCGGGTTTCGGGAGATACGCAGTATTTT. This chain joins TRBV6-6 and TRBJ2-3; no clear D gene. V was pared by 8 bases and J by 5 bases, with 14 bases between. CDR1 and CDR2 (germline): MNHNY, SVGAGI (reference sequence). This CDR3 has 13 amino acids.

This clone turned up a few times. CDR3 in DNA: TGTGCCAGCTCACCACCGGGGCAGGGCGGTCAGCCCCAGCATTTT. Translating gives CASSPPGQGGQPQHF. This rearrangement joins TRBV18 to TRBJ1-5; a possible D gene is TRBD1 (5 bases). In germline, CDR1 is KGHSH, CDR2 LQKENI. There are 15 residues in the CDR3. The V and J ends lost 0 bases and 6 bases respectively, with 12 bases between them.

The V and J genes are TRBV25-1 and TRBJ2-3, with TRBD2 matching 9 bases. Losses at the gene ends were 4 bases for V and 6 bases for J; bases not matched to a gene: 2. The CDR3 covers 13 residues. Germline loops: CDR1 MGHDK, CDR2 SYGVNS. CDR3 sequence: CASSASGTDTQYF. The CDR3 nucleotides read TGTGCCAGCAGTGCTAGCGGGACGGATACGCAGTATTTT.

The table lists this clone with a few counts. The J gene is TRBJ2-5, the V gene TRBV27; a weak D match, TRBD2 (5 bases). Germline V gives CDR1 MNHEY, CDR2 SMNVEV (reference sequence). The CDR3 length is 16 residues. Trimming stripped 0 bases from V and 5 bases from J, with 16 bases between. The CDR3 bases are TGTGCCAGCAGTTTATCCCGGCAGAGCGGTGCGGAGACCCAGTACTTC. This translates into CASSLSRQSGAETQYF.

The CDR3 reads CASSPTPQETQYF. DNA of the CDR3: TGTGCCAGCTCACCTACTCCCCAAGAGACCCAGTACTTC. The chain links TRBV18 to TRBJ2-5; no clear D gene. Germline V gene data show CDR1 as KGHSH and CDR2 as LQKENI. Trimming removed 3 bases from V and 1 base from J, with 6 bases in between. The CDR3 is 13 residues long.

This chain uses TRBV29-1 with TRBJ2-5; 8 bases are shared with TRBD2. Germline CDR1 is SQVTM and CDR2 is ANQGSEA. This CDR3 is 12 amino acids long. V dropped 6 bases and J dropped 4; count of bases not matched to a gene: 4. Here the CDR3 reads CSVAGVIETQYF. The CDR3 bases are TGCAGCGTAGCGGGAGTGATAGAGACCCAGTACTTC.

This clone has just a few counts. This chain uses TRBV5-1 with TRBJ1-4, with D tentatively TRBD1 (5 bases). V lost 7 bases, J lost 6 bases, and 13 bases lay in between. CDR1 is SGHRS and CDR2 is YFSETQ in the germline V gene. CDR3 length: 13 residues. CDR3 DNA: TGCGCCAGCTCCTGGGGGAGGGATGAAAAACTGTTTTTT. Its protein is CASSWGRDEKLFF.

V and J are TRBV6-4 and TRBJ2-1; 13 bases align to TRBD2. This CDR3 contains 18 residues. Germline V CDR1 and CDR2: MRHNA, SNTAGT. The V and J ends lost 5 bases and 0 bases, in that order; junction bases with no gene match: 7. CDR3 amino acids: CASSPGTSGTSSYNEQFF. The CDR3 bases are TGTGCCAGCAGTCCTGGGACTAGCGGGACGAGCTCCTACAATGAGCAGTTCTTC.

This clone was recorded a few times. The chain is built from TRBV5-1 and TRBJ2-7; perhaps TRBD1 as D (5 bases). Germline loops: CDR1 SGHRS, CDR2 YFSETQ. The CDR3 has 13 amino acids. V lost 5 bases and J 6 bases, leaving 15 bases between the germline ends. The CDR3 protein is CASREAGQPEQYF. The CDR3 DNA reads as TGCGCCAGCAGAGAGGCAGGGCAGCCCGAGCAGTACTTC.

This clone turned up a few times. The CDR3 is CASSYQGAPYEQYF. In DNA form, the CDR3 reads TGTGCCAGCAGTTACCAGGGGGCTCCCTACGAGCAGTACTTC. The chain links TRBV6-6 to TRBJ2-7; the match to TRBD1 covers 8 bases. This CDR3 has 14 residues. Per the germline V gene, CDR1 is MNHNY and CDR2 is SVGAGI (reference sequence). Losses at the gene ends were 2 bases for V and 2 bases for J; bases not matched to a gene: 2.

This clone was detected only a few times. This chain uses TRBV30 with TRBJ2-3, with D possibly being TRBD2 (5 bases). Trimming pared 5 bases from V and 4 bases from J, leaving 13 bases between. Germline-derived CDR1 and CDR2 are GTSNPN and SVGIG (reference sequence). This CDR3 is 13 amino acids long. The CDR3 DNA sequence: TGTGCCTGGGGATTTTACGGGGCAGATACGCAGTATTTT. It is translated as CAWGFYGADTQYF.

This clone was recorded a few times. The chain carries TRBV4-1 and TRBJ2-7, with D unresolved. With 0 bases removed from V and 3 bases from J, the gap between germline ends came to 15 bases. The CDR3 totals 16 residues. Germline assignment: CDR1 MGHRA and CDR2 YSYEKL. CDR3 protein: CASSQEMQAPHYEQYF. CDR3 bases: TGCGCCAGCAGCCAAGAGATGCAGGCACCTCACTACGAGCAGTACTTC.

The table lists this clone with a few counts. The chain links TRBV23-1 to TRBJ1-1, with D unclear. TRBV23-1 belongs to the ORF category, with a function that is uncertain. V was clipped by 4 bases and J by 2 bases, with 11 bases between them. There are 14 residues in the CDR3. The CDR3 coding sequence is TGCGCCAGCAGTCTAAACGGTAGAAACACTGAAGCTTTCTTT. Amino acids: CASSLNGRNTEAFF.

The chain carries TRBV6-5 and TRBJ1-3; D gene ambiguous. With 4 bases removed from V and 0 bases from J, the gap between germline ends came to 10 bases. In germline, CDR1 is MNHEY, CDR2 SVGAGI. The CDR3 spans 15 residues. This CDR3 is CASSSSRASGNTIYF. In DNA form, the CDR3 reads TGTGCCAGCAGTTCCTCGCGCGCCTCTGGAAACACCATATATTTT.

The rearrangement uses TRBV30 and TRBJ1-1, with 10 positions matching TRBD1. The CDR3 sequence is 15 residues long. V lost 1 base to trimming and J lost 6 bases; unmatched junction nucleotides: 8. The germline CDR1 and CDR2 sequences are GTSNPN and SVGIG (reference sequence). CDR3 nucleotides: TGTGCCTGGAGTGGAGACAGGGGGCTACAGGCTGAAGCTTTCTTT. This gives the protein CAWSGDRGLQAEAFF.

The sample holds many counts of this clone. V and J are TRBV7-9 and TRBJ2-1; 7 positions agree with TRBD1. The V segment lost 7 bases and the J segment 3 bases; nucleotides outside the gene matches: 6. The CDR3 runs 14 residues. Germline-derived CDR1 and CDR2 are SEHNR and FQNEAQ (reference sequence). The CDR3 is CASMTGIYYNEQFF. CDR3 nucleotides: TGTGCCAGCATGACAGGGATCTACTACAATGAGCAGTTCTTC. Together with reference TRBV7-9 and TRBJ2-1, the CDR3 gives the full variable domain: DTGVSQNPRHKITKRGQNVTFRCDPISEHNRLYWYRQTLGQGPEFLTYFQNEAQLEKSRLLSDRFSAERPKGSFSTLEIQRTEQGDSAMYLCASMTGIYYNEQFFGPGTRLTVL.

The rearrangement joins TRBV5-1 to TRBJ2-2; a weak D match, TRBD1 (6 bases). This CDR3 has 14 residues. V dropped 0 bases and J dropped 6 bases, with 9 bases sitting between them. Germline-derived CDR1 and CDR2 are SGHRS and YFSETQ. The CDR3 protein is CASSLARGPGELFF. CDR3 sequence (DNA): TGCGCCAGCAGCTTGGCCAGGGGACCCGGGGAGCTGTTTTTT.

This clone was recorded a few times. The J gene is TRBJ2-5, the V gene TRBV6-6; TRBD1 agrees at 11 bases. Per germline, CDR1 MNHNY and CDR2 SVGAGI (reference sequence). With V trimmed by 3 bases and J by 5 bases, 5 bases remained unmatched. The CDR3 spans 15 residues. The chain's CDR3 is CASSYGQGAGETQYF. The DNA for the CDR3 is TGTGCCAGCAGTTATGGACAGGGGGCAGGGGAGACCCAGTACTTC.

Written as DNA, the CDR3 is TGCGCCAGCAGCTTCAGGGGGCGAGAGGACACCGGGGAGCTGTTTTTT. Encoded protein: CASSFRGREDTGELFF. This sequence joins TRBV5-1 and TRBJ2-2, with 8 bases aligning to TRBD1. This CDR3 spans 16 amino acids. Germline assignment: CDR1 SGHRS and CDR2 YFSETQ. V was clipped by 2 bases and J by 3 bases; unmatched bases: 6.